The 11 T cell receptor beta chains given below trace back to one sample, sequenced in a study of shared clonotypes between healthy human individuals (dated by TCRdb to about 2020). The library relied on the immunoSEQ multiplex PCR assay. The table comes from immuneACCESS by way of TCRdb, which keeps in-frame sequences with V and J called. Part of the clones is missing from these tables; in studies checked, under half for an unresolved V gene and the rest for unknown reasons. The sample yields approximately 1,000,000 clones; approximately 80% were counted once. The ten largest make up approximately 0.9% of the sample. The sample was memory CD4+ T cells from PBMCs. The cell subset or site label for this specimen denotes: CD45RA-negative fraction. The receptor set was obtained from a young man in good health. Some clones in this sample may be carry-over from other donors' samples.

This clone was recorded at least ten times. Additional DNA sequences in this sample encode the identical CDR3. The V and J genes are TRBV30 and TRBJ1-1; perhaps TRBD1 as D (5 bases). Trimming pared 4 bases from V and 4 bases from J, leaving 10 bases between. The CDR3 is 12 residues long. The V gene's germline CDR1 is GTSNPN and CDR2 SVGIG (reference sequence). The CDR3 DNA follows: TGTGCCTGGAAGCGGGGGTCCACTGAAGCTTTCTTT. It encodes CAWKRGSTEAFF.

The V and J genes are TRBV7-2 and TRBJ1-2; D may be TRBD1 (6 bases). V lost 0 bases and J 8 bases, leaving 16 bases between the germline ends. The V gene's germline CDR1 is SGHTA and CDR2 FQGNSA. There are 15 residues in the CDR3. This CDR3 reads CASSLASGGGRGYTF. For the CDR3, the DNA is TGTGCCAGCAGCTTAGCGAGTGGAGGGGGTAGGGGCTACACCTTC.

This sequence joins TRBV7-3 and TRBJ1-3; 8 nucleotides align to TRBD1. Germline CDR1 is SGHTA and CDR2 is FQGTGA. V lost 1 base to trimming and J lost 6 bases; unmatched junction nucleotides: 8. The CDR3 is 16 residues long. The CDR3 loop is CASSLKWQGAANTIYF. In DNA form, the CDR3 reads TGTGCCAGCAGCTTAAAGTGGCAGGGGGCGGCAAACACCATATATTTT.

The chain is built from TRBV2 and TRBJ2-1; 13 nucleotides line up with TRBD2. The CDR3 runs 16 residues. The germline gives CDR1 SNHLY, CDR2 FYNNEI. The V gene end was trimmed by 4 bases and the J gene end by 7 bases; junction bases not matched to a gene: 7. CDR3 bases: TGTGCCAGCAGTGGGGGACTAGCGGGGCCATTAAATGAGCAGTTCTTC. It yields the protein CASSGGLAGPLNEQFF.

Notes on this clone: Germline is not matched at one junction end, which may reflect a read error. The chain has TRBV10-3 and TRBJ1-1, with D possibly matching TRBD1 (5 bases). The CDR3 has 15 amino acids. The V gene's germline CDR1 is ENHRY and CDR2 SYGVKD. CDR3 DNA sequence: TGTGCCATCAGGGAGTTCTCCGGGGCGCCTACTGAAGCTTTCTTT. As protein: CAIREFSGAPTEAFF.

In its sample, this clone was seen a few times. This chain links TRBV4-1 with TRBJ1-6, with TRBD1 matching 7 bases. Trimming at V came to 0 bases and at J to 7 bases, leaving 6 bases not matched to a gene. The CDR3 extends over 16 amino acids. From germline, CDR1 is MGHRA and CDR2 YSYEKL. The CDR3 DNA reads TGCGCCAGCAGCCAAGAGCGACAGGGCGGGAATTCACCCCTCCACTTT. This translates into CASSQERQGGNSPLHF.

This clone was found a few times. CDR3 sequence reads: CASRGERDTGELFF. CDR3 nucleotides: TGTGCCAGCAGAGGGGAGAGGGACACCGGGGAGCTGTTTTTT. The chain combines TRBV25-1 with TRBJ2-2; TRBD1 or TRBD2 may be the D gene (5 bases each). Trimming stripped 6 bases from V and 3 bases from J, with 11 bases between. This CDR3 is built from 14 residues. From germline, CDR1 is MGHDK and CDR2 SYGVNS.

The CDR3 DNA reads TGTGCCAGCAGCGGACTAGCGGGAGCCCTTGAGAGGAACGAGCAGTACTTC. Translation gives CASSGLAGALERNEQYF. This chain connects TRBV28 to TRBJ2-7, with TRBD2 matching 13 bases. This CDR3 is built from 17 residues. V lost 6 bases to trimming and J lost 5 bases; unmatched junction nucleotides: 13. Looked up from germline, CDR1 is MDHEN and CDR2 is SYDVKM.

V is TRBV29-1 and J is TRBJ1-1; TRBD1 matches 8 bases. The CDR3 has 14 residues. J gave up 4 bases and V 3 bases, and 7 bases lay outside the gene matches. From germline, CDR1 is SQVTM and CDR2 ANQGSEA. The CDR3: CSVDGRGLGTEAFF. Here the CDR3 DNA reads TGCAGCGTTGATGGCAGGGGGCTGGGCACTGAAGCTTTCTTT.

This clone was counted between two and nine times. At the DNA level, this CDR3 is encoded by other sequences in the same sample as well. The chain uses TRBV7-9 and TRBJ2-2; no clear D. The V end lost 6 bases, the J end lost 6 bases, and 8 bases lay between the germline ends. In germline, CDR1 is SEHNR, CDR2 FQNEAQ (reference sequence). The CDR3 contains 12 residues. The CDR3 sequence: CASSLVSGELFF. The CDR3 bases are TGTGCCAGCAGTCTGGTATCCGGGGAGCTGTTTTTT.

This clone has just one count. This chain joins TRBV5-4 and TRBJ2-2; 12 bases map to TRBD2. With V trimmed by 0 bases and J by 5 bases, 5 bases remained unmatched. Per germline, CDR1 SGHNT and CDR2 YYREEE (reference sequence). This CDR3 region has 17 residues. CDR3 nucleotides: TGTGCCAGCAGCTTGGCTAGCGGGAGGGCCCGGACCGGGGAGCTGTTTTTT. Translation gives CASSLASGRARTGELFF.